The subject of this entry is one TCR beta chain. This record belongs to a study of blood T cell repertoires in COVID-19. Study-wide background: From the United States, Italy and Spain came samples of acute and convalescent COVID-19. In each case, the material was cDNA or gDNA derived from T cells, B-cell-depleted T cells, or PBMCs.

This CDR3 has 17 amino acids. The V gene lost 0 bases and the J gene lost 3 bases, with 14 bases spanning the gap. Germline lookup yields CDR1 LGHNA and CDR2 YSLEER. As handled by the study authors: Amplified reference gene primers provided the basis for estimating nucleated cell counts. Method: immunoSEQ multiplex PCR; TCRdb's copy keeps in-frame clones and lacks some. V and J calls and clone size are those listed in that table; D and trimming were worked out from the DNA. The table shows roughly 80,000 clones, with about 83% occurring only once. This TCR was sampled from a woman in her fifties or sixties with acute or convalescent COVID-19. The chain couples TRBV4-3 to TRBJ1-4; D unclear. The specimen was peripheral blood. The CDR3 sequence is CASSQESGVGSNEKLFF. CDR3 nucleotide sequence: TGCGCCAGCAGCCAAGAGTCGGGAGTCGGTTCTAATGAAAAACTGTTTTTT.